This passage covers 10 T cell receptor beta chains from one sample sequenced in a study of blood T cell repertoires in COVID-19. Here immunoSEQ multiplex PCR was the method, and the copy in TCRdb shows in-frame clones only, minus some. The sample lists around 300,000 clones; around 85% were seen once. Source material: peripheral blood. These receptors originate from a human donor in a cohort sampled during active COVID-19.

The chain employs TRBV19 and TRBJ1-1, with TRBD1 matching 7 bases. CDR3 length equals 17 residues. Unmatched junction bases numbered 9, after V lost 2 bases and J lost 0 bases. From germline, CDR1 is LNHDA and CDR2 SQIVND (reference sequence). In DNA, the CDR3 is TGTGCCAGTAGTATATCCGACAGGGAGGAGGTGAACACTGAAGCTTTCTTT. Its protein product is CASSISDREEVNTEAFF. Supplemented by reference TRBV19 and TRBJ1-1, the full variable domain reads DGGITQSPKYLFRKEGQNVTLSCEQNLNHDAMYWYRQDPGQGLRLIYYSQIVNDFQKGDIAEGYSVSREKKESFPLTVTSAQKNPTAFYLCASSISDREEVNTEAFFGQGTRLTVV.

This clone was observed a single time. The chain links TRBV14 to TRBJ1-4; TRBD1 matches at 8 bases. CDR1 and CDR2 (germline): SGHDN, FVKESK. J was trimmed by 2 bases and V by 5 bases; bases with no gene match: 10. CDR3 length: 17 amino acids. In DNA, the CDR3 is TGTGCCAGCAGCATCTTCACAGGGGGGAGGACTAATGAAAAACTGTTTTTT. It encodes CASSIFTGGRTNEKLFF.

V gene TRBV6-5 combines with J gene TRBJ1-3; D gene uncertain. This CDR3 spans 15 amino acids. The germline V gene has CDR1 MNHEY and CDR2 SVGAGI. Trimming removed 3 bases at V and 6 bases at J, with 15 bases between. CDR3 protein: CASSYQSGRSNTIYF. The CDR3, as DNA: TGTGCCAGCAGTTATCAGTCGGGTAGATCAAACACCATATATTTT.

CDR3 nucleotide sequence: TGTGCCAGCAGCCCTGGGACAGGGTCTAATGAGCAGTTCTTC. Amino acids: CASSPGTGSNEQFF. The chain links TRBV7-3 to TRBJ2-1; 9 bases fit TRBD1. CDR3 length: 14 amino acids. Germline CDR1 reads SGHTA; CDR2 reads FQGTGA. The V and J ends lost 5 bases and 7 bases, in that order; junction bases with no gene match: 6.

This clone was counted a single time. The chain combines TRBV19 with TRBJ2-3; D unresolved. V was pared by 9 bases and J by 6 bases, with 13 bases between. Germline V CDR1 and CDR2: LNHDA, SQIVND (reference sequence). The CDR3 length is 12 residues. The CDR3 protein is CASVGGADTQYF. CDR3 sequence (DNA): TGTGCCAGCGTAGGCGGAGCGGATACGCAGTATTTT.

DNA of the CDR3: TGTGCCAGCAGAAACATCTACACCGGGGAGCTGTTTTTT. Amino acids: CASRNIYTGELFF. V and J are TRBV27 and TRBJ2-2, with D unclear. CDR1 and CDR2 from the germline V gene are MNHEY and SMNVEV (reference sequence). CDR3 length: 13 residues. Trimming left V 6 bases short and J 3 bases short, with 8 bases between.

A word on this clone: One junction end does not reproduce the germline sequence, and a read error may be involved. CDR3 bases: TGTGCTATAGGACGGCCCCTAGCATTTTTT. This encodes CAIGRPLAFF. V gene TRBV6-5 combines with J gene TRBJ1-1; D is ambiguous. The germline gives CDR1 MNHEY, CDR2 SVGAGI. The CDR3 contains 10 residues.

The chain links TRBV29-1 to TRBJ1-2; possible D gene TRBD1, 6 bases. The length of the CDR3 is 15 residues. Germline V gives CDR1 SQVTM, CDR2 ANQGSEA. Trimming pared 3 bases from V and 2 bases from J, leaving 16 bases between. This chain's CDR3 is CSVEARTDNNYGYTF. The DNA of the CDR3 is TGCAGCGTTGAGGCGAGGACAGACAACAACTATGGCTACACCTTC.

The chain carries TRBV3-1 (or the pseudogene TRBV3-2) and TRBJ2-3; D might be TRBD2 (6 bases). This CDR3 region has 15 residues. Germline V gives CDR1 LGHDT, CDR2 YNNKEL (reference sequence). Trimming stripped 3 bases from V and 1 base from J, with 11 bases between. CDR3 sequence reads: CASSHGDFGTDTQYF. CDR3 in DNA: TGTGCCAGCAGCCATGGGGACTTTGGCACAGATACGCAGTATTTT.

The chain couples TRBV14 to TRBJ1-2; no firm D call. The CDR3 length is 12 residues. Looked up from germline, CDR1 is SGHDN and CDR2 is FVKESK. Trimming stripped 4 bases from V and 4 bases from J, with 7 bases between. The CDR3: CASSRRGYGYTF. The CDR3, as DNA: TGTGCCAGCAGCCGACGGGGCTATGGCTACACCTTC.